A single sample is the source of the 29 T cell receptor beta chains below, sequenced in a study of blood T cell repertoires in COVID-19. TCRdb's table, derived via immunoSEQ multiplex PCR, lists solely in-frame clones and lacks some. The data contain a few hundred thousand clones, about nine tenths of them singletons. Sequencing used peripheral blood. The origin of the receptors is a man aged 45-65 years with active or convalescent COVID-19.

The chain combines TRBV6-5 with TRBJ1-2, with a possible D match to TRBD1 (6 bases). Per the germline V gene, CDR1 is MNHEY and CDR2 is SVGAGI. The length of the CDR3 is 15 residues. V was shortened by 6 bases and J by 0 bases, with 14 bases between the two germline ends. CDR3 coding DNA: TGTGCCAGCAGGGACAGTTTCCTCGCTAACTATGGCTACACCTTC. This translates into CASRDSFLANYGYTF.

This chain joins TRBV27 and TRBJ2-1, with 11 bases lining up with TRBD2. The CDR3 has 16 residues. The J segment lost 6 bases and the V segment lost 3 bases, leaving 7 bases of the junction unmatched. CDR1 and CDR2 (germline): MNHEY, SMNVEV (reference sequence). CDR3 in amino acids: CASSFLAGGAGNEQFF. As DNA, the CDR3 is TGTGCCAGCAGTTTTTTAGCGGGAGGGGCGGGCAATGAGCAGTTCTTC.

CDR3: CSASEGALTEAFF. The CDR3 DNA follows: TGCAGTGCTAGTGAGGGGGCCCTCACTGAAGCTTTCTTT. V and J are TRBV20-1 and TRBJ1-1; 7 bases are a match to TRBD1. This CDR3 contains 13 residues. V gave up 3 bases and J gave up 4 bases; unmatched junction bases: 5. The V gene's germline CDR1 is DFQATT and CDR2 SNEGSKA (reference sequence).

J is TRBJ1-2 and V is TRBV5-6; D is unresolved. The CDR3 has 14 residues. Germline V lookup: CDR1 SGHDT, CDR2 YYEEEE. V was shortened by 2 bases and J by 5 bases, with 13 bases between the two germline ends. The CDR3 region is CASSFGRERYGYTF. DNA for the CDR3: TGTGCCAGCAGCTTTGGGAGGGAAAGATATGGCTACACCTTC.

Only a few counts were recorded for this clone. J is TRBJ1-2 and V is TRBV28; the D gene is possibly TRBD1 (5 bases). V gave up 5 bases and J gave up 7 bases, with 17 bases separating them. The germline gives CDR1 MDHEN, CDR2 SYDVKM. The CDR3 consists of 14 residues. CDR3 protein: CASSLTPRVGGYTF. In nucleotides, the CDR3 is TGTGCCAGCAGTCTTACTCCCAGGGTAGGTGGCTACACCTTC.

This clone was seen a single time. V usage is TRBV5-4 and J usage is TRBJ2-1, with 11 bases lining up with TRBD2. V gave up 5 bases and J gave up 1 base; unmatched junction bases: 5. There are 16 residues in the CDR3. Germline V gene lookup returns CDR1 SGHNT and CDR2 YYREEE (reference sequence). The CDR3 DNA follows: TGTGCCAGCAGACTAGGGACTAGCGGTTCCTACAATGAGCAGTTCTTC. It translates to CASRLGTSGSYNEQFF.

This chain links TRBV14 with TRBJ1-1; D not certain. Germline loops: CDR1 SGHDN, CDR2 FVKESK. The CDR3 loop spans 13 amino acids. The germline V and J ends were trimmed by 3 bases and 0 bases, with 5 bases remaining between them. In nucleotides, the CDR3 is TGTGCCAGCAGCCAGGAGTTGAACACTGAAGCTTTCTTT. Its protein product is CASSQELNTEAFF.

The chain combines TRBV24-1 with TRBJ2-5, with 9 nucleotides matching TRBD1. Germline V CDR1 and CDR2: KGHDR, SFDVKD. This CDR3 is 16 amino acids long. Losses at the gene ends were 4 bases for V and 1 base for J; bases not matched to a gene: 6. The CDR3 protein is CATSDRDRVGQETQYF. The CDR3 DNA sequence: TGTGCCACCAGTGACAGGGACAGGGTTGGCCAAGAGACCCAGTACTTC.

The rearrangement uses TRBV5-1 and TRBJ1-4, with TRBD1 as a possible D gene (6 bases). The CDR3 has 16 amino acids. Trimming left V 0 bases short and J 7 bases short, with 16 bases between. The germline CDR1 and CDR2 sequences are SGHRS and YFSETQ. The CDR3 sequence is CASSLGQAGETEKLFF. The CDR3 DNA reads as TGCGCCAGCAGCTTGGGACAGGCGGGGGAAACTGAAAAACTGTTTTTT.

The chain is built from TRBV19 and TRBJ2-2; D ambiguous. The V end was cut by 1 base, the J end by 4 bases, with 10 bases between. The CDR3 is made up of 15 amino acids. The germline CDR1 and CDR2 sequences are LNHDA and SQIVND (reference sequence). The DNA of the CDR3 is TGTGCCAGTAGTATAGGTCTAGATGGCACCGGGGAGCTGTTTTTT. Translated, it gives CASSIGLDGTGELFF.

The chain is built from TRBV9 and TRBJ2-3; 7 bases align to TRBD2. Germline CDR1 and CDR2: SGDLS and YYNGEE. The CDR3 runs 15 residues. The J segment lost 5 bases and the V segment lost 2 bases, leaving 8 bases of the junction unmatched. The CDR3 region is CASSVGRRSGDTQYF. The CDR3 DNA is TGTGCCAGCAGCGTCGGGAGGCGGTCAGGAGATACGCAGTATTTT.

The rearrangement links TRBV19 to TRBJ2-2; possible D gene TRBD1, 5 bases. V was pared by 5 bases and J by 11 bases, with 24 bases between. In germline, CDR1 is LNHDA, CDR2 SQIVND (reference sequence). The CDR3 is made up of 16 amino acids. CDR3 protein: CASSDSPDPTVAELFF. The CDR3 nucleotides are TGTGCCAGTAGTGATTCCCCGGACCCGACAGTAGCAGAGCTGTTTTTT.

This chain joins TRBV9 and TRBJ2-3; 11 bases line up with TRBD2. The CDR3 runs 18 residues. With 3 bases clipped from V and 3 bases from J, the junction kept 12 bases outside the gene matches. The germline gives CDR1 SGDLS, CDR2 YYNGEE. The CDR3 here is CASSGGRLAGGRTDTQYF. The CDR3 DNA is TGTGCCAGCAGCGGTGGGAGGCTAGCGGGGGGTCGGACAGATACGCAGTATTTT.

This rearrangement joins TRBV10-3 to TRBJ1-6; a possible D gene is TRBD1 (6 bases). The germline V gene encodes CDR1 ENHRY and CDR2 SYGVKD. This CDR3 has 13 residues. Trimming left V 8 bases short and J 7 bases short, with 12 bases between. The CDR3 sequence: CAISGDENSPLHF. The CDR3 nucleotides are TGTGCCATCTCAGGGGACGAAAATTCACCCCTCCACTTT.

V usage is TRBV5-1 and J usage is TRBJ1-1; a possible D gene is TRBD1 (5 bases). The CDR3 length is 14 residues. Trimming took 5 bases from V and 5 from J, leaving 16 bases between them. Germline V gene sequence: CDR1 SGHRS, CDR2 YFSETQ. The CDR3 DNA sequence: TGCGCCAGCAGACCGGGACTCGGGGGGACTGAAGCTTTCTTT. It yields the protein CASRPGLGGTEAFF.

The chain recombines TRBV2 with TRBJ1-2, with D possibly being TRBD1 (5 bases). Germline loops: CDR1 SNHLY, CDR2 FYNNEI. CDR3 length equals 13 residues. Between the trimmed V and J ends, which lost 3 bases and 3 bases, there was a span of 8 bases. CDR3 sequence reads: CASSDLTDYGYTF. CDR3 nucleotides: TGTGCCAGCAGTGATCTGACAGACTATGGCTACACCTTC.

The chain has TRBV3-1 (or the pseudogene TRBV3-2) and TRBJ1-2, with a weak D call TRBD1 (5 bases). Trimming removed 1 base at V and 7 bases at J, with 13 bases between. In germline, CDR1 is LGHDT, CDR2 YNNKEL (reference sequence). The CDR3 has 14 amino acids. The CDR3 DNA reads as TGTGCCAGCAGCCAAGGGGGTGGGGCTGGTGGCTACACCTTC. It yields the protein CASSQGGGAGGYTF.

This chain links TRBV21-1 with TRBJ2-5; the table's D gene call, TRBD1, was not cross checked with the DNA. TRBV21-1 is reported as a pseudogene. This CDR3 contains 16 residues. This CDR3 is CASSSYRVRSQETQYF. The CDR3 DNA reads TGTGCCAGCAGCTCATACAGGGTGAGGTCCCAAGAGACCCAGTACTTC.

The rearrangement joins TRBV9 to TRBJ2-3; the D gene is possibly TRBD2 (5 bases). The CDR3 covers 14 residues. V was shortened by 3 bases and J by 6 bases, with 14 bases between the two germline ends. The V gene's germline CDR1 is SGDLS and CDR2 YYNGEE. The chain's CDR3 is CASSALSGEDTQYF. CDR3 nucleotide sequence: TGTGCCAGCAGCGCCCTCTCCGGGGAGGATACGCAGTATTTT.

V and J are TRBV18 and TRBJ2-3; 8 bases map to TRBD1. Germline lookup yields CDR1 KGHSH and CDR2 LQKENI. CDR3 size: 14 residues. The trim removed 6 bases at V and 0 bases at J, leaving 2 bases unmatched. The CDR3 spells CASSDRESTDTQYF. The DNA for the CDR3 is TGTGCCAGCTCGGACAGGGAGAGCACAGATACGCAGTATTTT.

This clone has more than one count but fewer than ten. The rearrangement joins TRBV27 to TRBJ2-7; no definite D call. Trimming removed 3 bases from V and 1 base from J, with 10 bases in between. CDR3 length equals 14 residues. CDR1 and CDR2 (germline): MNHEY, SMNVEV (reference sequence). The CDR3, as DNA: TGTGCCAGCAGTTTTCATCGGTATTCCTACGAGCAGTACTTC. This translates into CASSFHRYSYEQYF.

This chain joins TRBV7-9 and TRBJ1-1; TRBD1 matches at 9 bases. V was pared by 1 base and J by 3 bases, with 3 bases of the junction left unmatched. Germline V gene sequence: CDR1 SEHNR, CDR2 FQNEAQ (reference sequence). The CDR3 contains 15 residues. The CDR3 protein is CASSLGTGVDTEAFF. CDR3 nucleotides: TGTGCCAGCAGCTTAGGGACAGGGGTGGACACTGAAGCTTTCTTT.

The chain is built from TRBV7-3 and TRBJ2-2, with TRBD1 as a possible D gene (5 bases). Trimming stripped 3 bases from V and 0 bases from J, with 11 bases between. The V gene's germline CDR1 is SGHTA and CDR2 FQGTGA. The length of the CDR3 is 16 residues. The CDR3 loop reads CASSFAGPSNTGELFF. DNA for the CDR3: TGTGCCAGCAGCTTTGCAGGGCCATCGAACACCGGGGAGCTGTTTTTT. The whole variable domain, remainder taken from reference TRBV7-3 and TRBJ2-2, is GAGVSQTPSNKVTEKGKYVELRCDPISGHTALYWYRQSLGQGPEFLIYFQGTGAADDSGLPNDRFFAVRPEGSVSTLKIQRTERGDSAVYLCASSFAGPSNTGELFFGEGSRLTVL.

This CDR3 is CASSLQGREGELFF. CDR3 bases: TGTGCCAGCAGCTTACAGGGTCGTGAGGGGGAGCTGTTTTTT. The rearrangement joins TRBV7-2 to TRBJ2-2; TRBD1 is a possible D gene (5 bases). Germline V gene sequence: CDR1 SGHTA, CDR2 FQGNSA. The V end was cut by 2 bases, the J end by 8 bases, with 12 bases between. There are 14 residues in the CDR3. The variable domain in full, completed from reference TRBV7-2 and TRBJ2-2, reads GAGVSQSPSNKVTEKGKDVELRCDPISGHTALYWYRQSLGQGLEFLIYFQGNSAPDKSGLPSDRFSAERTGGSVSTLTIQRTQQEDSAVYLCASSLQGREGELFFGEGSRLTVL.

V usage is TRBV27 and J usage is TRBJ1-2, with TRBD1 matching over 8 bases. CDR1 is MNHEY, CDR2 SMNVEV, per germline (reference sequence). CDR3 length: 15 residues. V was pared by 6 bases and J by 5 bases, with 11 bases of the junction left unmatched. The CDR3: CASRTSGTGLYGYTF. The CDR3, as DNA: TGTGCCAGCAGAACATCCGGGACAGGATTATATGGCTACACCTTC.

The CDR3 here is CASSIGQGANSGNTIYF. The CDR3 DNA follows: TGTGCCAGCTCAATCGGACAGGGGGCAAATTCTGGAAACACCATATATTTT. The chain has TRBV18 and TRBJ1-3; 11 bases line up with TRBD1. The CDR3 spans 17 residues. Germline loops: CDR1 KGHSH, CDR2 LQKENI. V shed 5 bases, J shed 1 base, and the junction held 7 bases outside the gene matches.

This chain connects TRBV28 to TRBJ1-1; a weak D match, TRBD1 (5 bases). Germline V lookup: CDR1 MDHEN, CDR2 SYDVKM. The CDR3 is made up of 14 amino acids. Between the trimmed V and J ends, which lost 3 bases and 6 bases, there was a span of 14 bases. CDR3 in DNA: TGTGCCAGCAGTTTGGGCGGGGCAGATGCTGAAGCTTTCTTT. This sequence encodes CASSLGGADAEAFF.

This sequence joins TRBV5-4 and TRBJ2-5, with D maybe TRBD1 (6 bases). The germline gives CDR1 SGHNT, CDR2 YYREEE (reference sequence). The CDR3 totals 15 residues. Trimming removed 3 bases at V and 3 bases at J, with 15 bases between. CDR3 DNA sequence: TGTGCCAGCAGCTCAGCAGGACAGCCCAAAGAGACCCAGTACTTC. Translation gives CASSSAGQPKETQYF. Complete variable domain (other parts from reference TRBV5-4 and TRBJ2-5): ETGVTQSPTHLIKTRGQQVTLRCSSQSGHNTVSWYQQALGQGPQFIFQYYREEENGRGNFPPRFSGLQFPNYSSELNVNALELDDSALYLCASSSAGQPKETQYFGPGTRLLVL.

This clone has a single count. This rearrangement joins TRBV29-1 to TRBJ2-5, with D tentatively TRBD2 (6 bases). The CDR3 loop spans 12 amino acids. V was cut by 3 bases and J by 3 bases, with 8 bases left in between. Per the germline V gene, CDR1 is SQVTM and CDR2 is ANQGSEA. In nucleotides, the CDR3 is TGCAGCGTTGACGGGGGAGAAGAGACCCAGTACTTC. Amino acid sequence: CSVDGGEETQYF. Variable domain in full (rest from reference TRBV29-1 and TRBJ2-5): SAVISQKPSRDICQRGTSLTIQCQVDSQVTMMFWYRQQPGQSLTLIATANQGSEATYESGFVIDKFPISRPNLTFSTLTVSNMSPEDSSIYLCSVDGGEETQYFGPGTRLLVL.